This TCR beta chain was documented in a study of cytomegalovirus exposure and HLA in healthy donors. The PCR employed 60 Vbeta primers together with 13 Jbeta primers. The protocol was immunoSEQ multiplex PCR, while the TCRdb copy is restricted to in-frame clones and leaves out a portion. The sample holds approximately 170,000 clones; around three quarters are singletons and the top ten take about 2.5%. Sampled while nominally healthy, donors likely had unrecorded immune exposures. The CDR3 consists of 11 residues. The V end lost 5 bases, the J end lost 13 bases, and 14 bases lay between the germline ends. CDR1 SEHNR and CDR2 FQNEAQ come from the germline V gene (reference sequence).

Material for sequencing was PBMCs. The clonotype was recovered from a woman aged 45 to 65 in good health and CMV-seronegative. The chain uses TRBV7-9 and TRBJ1-2, with D unresolved. This chain's CDR3 is CASSLTELLTF. In nucleotides, the CDR3 is TGTGCCAGCAGCCTTACAGAGTTGCTCACCTTC.